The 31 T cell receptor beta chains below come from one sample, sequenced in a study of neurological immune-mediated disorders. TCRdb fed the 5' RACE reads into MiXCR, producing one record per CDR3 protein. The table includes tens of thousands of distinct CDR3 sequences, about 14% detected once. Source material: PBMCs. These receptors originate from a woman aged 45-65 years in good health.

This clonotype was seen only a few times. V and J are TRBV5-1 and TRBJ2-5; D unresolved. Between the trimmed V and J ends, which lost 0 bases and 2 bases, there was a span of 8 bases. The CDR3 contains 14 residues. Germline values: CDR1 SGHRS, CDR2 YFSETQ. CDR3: CASSLDARQETQYF. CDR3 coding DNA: TGCGCCAGCAGCTTGGACGCTAGACAAGAGACCCAGTACTTC.

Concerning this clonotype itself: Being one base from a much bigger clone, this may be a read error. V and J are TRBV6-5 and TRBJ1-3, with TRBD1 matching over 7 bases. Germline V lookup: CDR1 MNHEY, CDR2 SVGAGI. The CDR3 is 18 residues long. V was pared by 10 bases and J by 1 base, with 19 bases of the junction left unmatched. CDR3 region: CAITKRWDSSRSGNTIYF. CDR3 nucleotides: TGTGCCATCACAAAACGTTGGGACAGCTCAAGATCTGGAAACACCATATATTTT.

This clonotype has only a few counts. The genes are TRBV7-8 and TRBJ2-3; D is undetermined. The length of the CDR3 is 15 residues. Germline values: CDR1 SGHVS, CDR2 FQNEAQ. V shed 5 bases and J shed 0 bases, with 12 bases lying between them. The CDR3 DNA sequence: TGTGCCAGCAGCCCAAAGTACTTCAGCACAGATACGCAGTATTTT. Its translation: CASSPKYFSTDTQYF.

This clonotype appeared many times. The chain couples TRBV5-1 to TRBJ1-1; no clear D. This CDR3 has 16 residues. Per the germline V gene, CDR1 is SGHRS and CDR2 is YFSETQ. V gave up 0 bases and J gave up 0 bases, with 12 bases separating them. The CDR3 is CASSLAPQNMNTEAFF. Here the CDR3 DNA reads TGCGCCAGCAGCTTGGCCCCGCAGAACATGAACACTGAAGCTTTCTTT.

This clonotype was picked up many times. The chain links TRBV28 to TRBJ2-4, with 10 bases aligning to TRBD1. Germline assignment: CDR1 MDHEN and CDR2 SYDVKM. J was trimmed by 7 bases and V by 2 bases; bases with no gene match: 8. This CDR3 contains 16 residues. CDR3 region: CASSLATGGYGNIQYF. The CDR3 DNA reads TGTGCCAGCAGTTTAGCGACAGGGGGCTACGGGAACATTCAGTACTTC.

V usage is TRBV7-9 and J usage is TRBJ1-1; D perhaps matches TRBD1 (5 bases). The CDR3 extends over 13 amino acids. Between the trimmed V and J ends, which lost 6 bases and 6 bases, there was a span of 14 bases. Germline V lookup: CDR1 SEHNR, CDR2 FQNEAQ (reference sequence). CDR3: CASSFLGDAEAFF. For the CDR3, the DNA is TGTGCCAGCAGTTTTTTAGGGGACGCTGAAGCTTTCTTT.

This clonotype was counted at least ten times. CDR3 sequence reads: CATSRDLTGSEQYF. CDR3 in DNA: TGTGCCACCAGCAGAGACCTGACGGGAAGCGAGCAGTACTTC. The chain has TRBV15 and TRBJ2-7; a possible D gene is TRBD2 (5 bases). The CDR3 loop spans 14 amino acids. Trimming took off 0 bases at V and 6 bases at J, with 12 bases between the two ends. The germline gives CDR1 LNHNV, CDR2 YYDKDF (reference sequence).

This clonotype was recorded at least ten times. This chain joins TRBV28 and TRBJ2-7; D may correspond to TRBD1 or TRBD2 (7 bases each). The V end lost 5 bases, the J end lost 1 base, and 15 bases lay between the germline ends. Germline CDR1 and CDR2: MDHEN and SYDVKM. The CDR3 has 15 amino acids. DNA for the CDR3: TGTGCCAGCAGTATCCCAGGGGGGGCTTCCTACGAGCAGTACTTC. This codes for CASSIPGGASYEQYF.

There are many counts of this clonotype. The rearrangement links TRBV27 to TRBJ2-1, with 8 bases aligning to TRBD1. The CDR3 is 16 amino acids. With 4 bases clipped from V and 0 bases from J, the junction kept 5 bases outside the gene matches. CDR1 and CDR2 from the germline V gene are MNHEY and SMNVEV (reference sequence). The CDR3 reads CASSSQTGGSYNEQFF. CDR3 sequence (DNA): TGTGCCAGCAGTTCACAAACAGGGGGCTCCTACAATGAGCAGTTCTTC.

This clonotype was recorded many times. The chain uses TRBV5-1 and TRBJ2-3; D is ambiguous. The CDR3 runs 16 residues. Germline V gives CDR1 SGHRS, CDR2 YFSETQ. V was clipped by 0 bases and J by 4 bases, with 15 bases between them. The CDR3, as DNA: TGCGCCAGCAGCTTGGGTATGCACCGCGCCGCAGATACGCAGTATTTT. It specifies CASSLGMHRAADTQYF.

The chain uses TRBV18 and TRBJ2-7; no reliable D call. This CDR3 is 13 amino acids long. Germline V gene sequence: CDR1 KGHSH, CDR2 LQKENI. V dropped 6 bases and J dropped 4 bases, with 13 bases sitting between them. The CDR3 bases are TGTGCCAGCTCCCCTAGTTCCCCTTACGAGCAGTACTTC. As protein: CASSPSSPYEQYF.

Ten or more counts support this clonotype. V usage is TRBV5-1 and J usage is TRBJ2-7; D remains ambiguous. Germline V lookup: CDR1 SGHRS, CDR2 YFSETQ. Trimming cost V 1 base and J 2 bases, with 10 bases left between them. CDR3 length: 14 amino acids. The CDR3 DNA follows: TGCGCCAGCAGCTTGACGACGGATACCTACGAGCAGTACTTC. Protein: CASSLTTDTYEQYF.

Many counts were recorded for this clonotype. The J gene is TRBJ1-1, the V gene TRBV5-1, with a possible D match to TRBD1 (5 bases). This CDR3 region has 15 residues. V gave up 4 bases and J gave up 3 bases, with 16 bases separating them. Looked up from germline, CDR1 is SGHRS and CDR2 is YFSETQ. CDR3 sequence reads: CASSGAAGSDTEAFF. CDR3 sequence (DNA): TGCGCCAGCAGCGGAGCGGCAGGGAGTGACACTGAAGCTTTCTTT.

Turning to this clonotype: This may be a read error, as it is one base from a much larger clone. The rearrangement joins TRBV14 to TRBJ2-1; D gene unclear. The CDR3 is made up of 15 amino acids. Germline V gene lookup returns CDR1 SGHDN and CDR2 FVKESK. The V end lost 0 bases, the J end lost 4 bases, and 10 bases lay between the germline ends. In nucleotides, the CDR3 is TGTGCCAGCAGCCAAGATCTGGTCCAGTACAATGAGCAGTTCTTC. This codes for CASSQDLVQYNEQFF.

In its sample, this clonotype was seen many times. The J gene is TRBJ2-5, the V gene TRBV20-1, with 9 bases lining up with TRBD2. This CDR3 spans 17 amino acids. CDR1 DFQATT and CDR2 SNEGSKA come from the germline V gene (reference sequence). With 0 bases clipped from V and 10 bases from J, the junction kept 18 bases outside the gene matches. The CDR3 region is CSARDGDFSGRTRGQYF. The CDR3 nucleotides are TGCAGTGCTAGAGATGGTGACTTCAGCGGGAGGACGCGGGGCCAGTACTTC.

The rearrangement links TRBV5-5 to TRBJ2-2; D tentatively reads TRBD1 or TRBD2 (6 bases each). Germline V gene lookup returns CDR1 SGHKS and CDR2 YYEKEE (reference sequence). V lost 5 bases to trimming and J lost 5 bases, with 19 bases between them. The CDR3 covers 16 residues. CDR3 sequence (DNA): TGTGCCAGCAGTCAGGGGACGGGCGCGGGGACCGGGGAGCTGTTTTTT. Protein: CASSQGTGAGTGELFF.

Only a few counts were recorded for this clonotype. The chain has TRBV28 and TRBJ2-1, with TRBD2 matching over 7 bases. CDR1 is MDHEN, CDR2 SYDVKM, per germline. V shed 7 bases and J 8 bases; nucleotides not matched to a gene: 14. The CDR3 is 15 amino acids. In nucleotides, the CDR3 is TGTGCCAGCAAGGGAGCGGGATATATAGAGGATGAGCAGTTCTTC. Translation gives CASKGAGYIEDEQFF.

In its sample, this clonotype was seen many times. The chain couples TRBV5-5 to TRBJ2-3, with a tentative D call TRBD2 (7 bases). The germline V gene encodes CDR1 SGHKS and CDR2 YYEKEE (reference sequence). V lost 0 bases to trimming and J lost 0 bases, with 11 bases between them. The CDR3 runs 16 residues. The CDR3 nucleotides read TGTGCCAGCAGCTTGGGGGGGCGGGAGAGCACAGATACGCAGTATTTT. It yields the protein CASSLGGRESTDTQYF.

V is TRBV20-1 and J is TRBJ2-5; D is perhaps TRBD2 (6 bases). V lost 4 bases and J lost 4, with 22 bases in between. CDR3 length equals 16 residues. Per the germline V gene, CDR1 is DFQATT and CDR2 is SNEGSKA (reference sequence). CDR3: CSATLLGGSRRETQYF. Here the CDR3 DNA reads TGCAGTGCTACCCTCCTTGGGGGGTCCCGTCGAGAGACCCAGTACTTC.

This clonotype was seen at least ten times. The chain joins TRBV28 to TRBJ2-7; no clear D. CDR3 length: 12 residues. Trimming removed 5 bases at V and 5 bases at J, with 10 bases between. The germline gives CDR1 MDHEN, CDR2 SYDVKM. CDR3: CASSPTFHEQYF. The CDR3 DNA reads TGTGCCAGCAGTCCTACCTTTCACGAGCAGTACTTC.

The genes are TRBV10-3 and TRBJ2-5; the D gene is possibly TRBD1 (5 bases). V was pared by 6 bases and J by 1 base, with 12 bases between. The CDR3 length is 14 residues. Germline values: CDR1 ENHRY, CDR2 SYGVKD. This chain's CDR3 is CAIRWGTPQETQYF. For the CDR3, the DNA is TGTGCCATCAGGTGGGGCACACCCCAAGAGACCCAGTACTTC.

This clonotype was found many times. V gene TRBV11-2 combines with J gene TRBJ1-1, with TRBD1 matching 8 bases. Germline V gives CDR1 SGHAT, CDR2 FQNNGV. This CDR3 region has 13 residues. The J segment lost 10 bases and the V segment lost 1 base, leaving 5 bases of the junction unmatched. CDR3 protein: CASSLGPGGRAFF. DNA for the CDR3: TGTGCCAGCAGCTTAGGTCCAGGGGGCAGAGCTTTCTTT.

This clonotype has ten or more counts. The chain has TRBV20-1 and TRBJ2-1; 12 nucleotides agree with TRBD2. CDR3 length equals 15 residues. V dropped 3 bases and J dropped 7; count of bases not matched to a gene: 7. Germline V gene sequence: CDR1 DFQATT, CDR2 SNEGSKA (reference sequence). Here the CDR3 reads CSARRTSGNSNEQFF. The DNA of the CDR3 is TGCAGTGCTAGGAGGACTAGCGGGAATTCTAATGAGCAGTTCTTC.

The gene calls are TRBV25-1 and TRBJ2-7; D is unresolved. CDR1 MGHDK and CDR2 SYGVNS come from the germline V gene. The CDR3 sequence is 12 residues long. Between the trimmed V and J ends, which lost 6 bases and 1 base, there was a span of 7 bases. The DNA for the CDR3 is TGTGCCAGCAGGGGCAGGTCCTACGAGCAGTACTTC. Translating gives CASRGRSYEQYF.

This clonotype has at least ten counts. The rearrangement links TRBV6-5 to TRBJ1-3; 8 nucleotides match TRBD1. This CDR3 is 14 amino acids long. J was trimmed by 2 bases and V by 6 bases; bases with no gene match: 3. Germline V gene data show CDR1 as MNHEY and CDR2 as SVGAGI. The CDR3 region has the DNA TGTGCCAGCAGGGAGACAGGGGCTGGAAACACCATATATTTT. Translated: CASRETGAGNTIYF.

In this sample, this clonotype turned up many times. The CDR3 nucleotides read TGTGCCAGCACCCGAGAAGAGGGGGCGCGGGAACAGCCCCAGCATTTT. It is translated as CASTREEGAREQPQHF. The rearrangement links TRBV9 to TRBJ1-5, with 7 bases that match TRBD1. This CDR3 has 16 residues. V was pared by 6 bases and J by 7 bases, with 16 bases of the junction left unmatched. Germline V gene sequence: CDR1 SGDLS, CDR2 YYNGEE.

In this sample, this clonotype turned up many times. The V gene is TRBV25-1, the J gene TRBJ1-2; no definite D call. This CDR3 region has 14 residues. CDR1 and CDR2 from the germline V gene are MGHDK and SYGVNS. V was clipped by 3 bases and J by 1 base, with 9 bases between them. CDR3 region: CASSDDGYNYGYTF. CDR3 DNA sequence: TGTGCCAGCAGTGACGACGGATATAACTATGGCTACACCTTC.

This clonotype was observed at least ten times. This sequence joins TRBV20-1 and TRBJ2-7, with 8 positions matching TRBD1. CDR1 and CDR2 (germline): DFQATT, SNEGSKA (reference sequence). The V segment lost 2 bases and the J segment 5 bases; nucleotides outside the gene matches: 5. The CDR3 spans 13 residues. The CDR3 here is CSARQGARNEQYF. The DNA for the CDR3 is TGCAGTGCTAGACAGGGGGCGAGGAACGAGCAGTACTTC.

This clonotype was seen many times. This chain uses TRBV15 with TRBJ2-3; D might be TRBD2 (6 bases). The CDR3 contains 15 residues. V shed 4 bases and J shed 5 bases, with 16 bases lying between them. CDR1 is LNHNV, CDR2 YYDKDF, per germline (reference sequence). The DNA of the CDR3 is TGTGCCACCAGCAAACTAGCAAACCGGGGAGATACGCAGTATTTT. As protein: CATSKLANRGDTQYF.

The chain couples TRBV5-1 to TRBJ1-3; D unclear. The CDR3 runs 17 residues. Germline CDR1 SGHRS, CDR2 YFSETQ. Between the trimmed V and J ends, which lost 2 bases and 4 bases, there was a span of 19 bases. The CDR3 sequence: CASSFKGRESSGNTIYF. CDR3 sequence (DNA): TGCGCCAGCAGCTTCAAGGGTAGGGAATCGTCCGGAAACACCATATATTTT.

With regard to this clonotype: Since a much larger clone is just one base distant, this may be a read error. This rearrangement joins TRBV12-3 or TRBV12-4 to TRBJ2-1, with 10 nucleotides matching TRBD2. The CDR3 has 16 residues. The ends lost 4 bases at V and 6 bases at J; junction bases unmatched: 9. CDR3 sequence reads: CASSSQLAGWLNEQFF. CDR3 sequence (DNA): TGTGCCAGCAGTTCGCAACTAGCGGGGTGGCTCAATGAGCAGTTCTTC.